This note documents a single TCR beta chain sequence. Its target is unknown. Investigators reverse transcribed all isolated RNA, so they sequenced expressed TCRB transcripts. Repertoires were generated with immunoSEQ multiplex PCR, while TCRdb's copy carries only in-frame clones and drops some. Here the sample spans about 450,000 clones, 11% being singletons. The data derive from a study of beta chain features in type 1 diabetes. The germline V gene encodes CDR1 LGHNA and CDR2 YSLEER. CDR3 length equals 16 residues. Trimming removed 1 base at V and 0 bases at J, with 13 bases between. Study conclusions and caveats: Type 1 diabetes patients had VDJ junctions that carried fewer insertions and more deletions. Naive, central memory and regulatory TCRB repertoires appeared more similar among patients than healthy donors. Cells carrying high TCR expression could end up over-represented when cDNA is sequenced.

The TCR was taken from a young woman in good health. This rearrangement joins TRBV4-3 to TRBJ2-7, with TRBD2 as a possible D gene (5 bases). The sample taken for sequencing was naive CD4+ T cells from blood. CDR3 sequence: CASSQGMSGISYEQYF. In DNA, the CDR3 is TGCGCCAGCAGCCAAGGTATGAGCGGAATCTCCTACGAGCAGTACTTC.